Here is one T cell receptor (beta chain) with its context. TCRdb re-derived calls from the RT-PCR reads in MiXCR, one entry per CDR3 protein. The table has approximately 500,000 distinct CDR3 sequences, around 13% seen once. There are 15 residues in the CDR3. Germline trimming cut 4 bases from V and 6 bases from J; bases unmatched to any gene: 9. Germline CDR1 is SGHRS and CDR2 is YFSETQ. The data originate from a study of response to subunit inactivated influenza vaccine. This receptor was taken from a man aged 50-59 years who received an inactivated influenza vaccine. This specimen consisted of PBMCs from blood, obtained 45 days after vaccination. The chain uses TRBV5-1 and TRBJ2-3, with TRBD1 identical over 9 bases. The DNA for the CDR3 is TGCGCCAGCAGCGCGGGACAGGGTGCGGGGGATACGCAGTATTTT. Translation: CASSAGQGAGDTQYF.